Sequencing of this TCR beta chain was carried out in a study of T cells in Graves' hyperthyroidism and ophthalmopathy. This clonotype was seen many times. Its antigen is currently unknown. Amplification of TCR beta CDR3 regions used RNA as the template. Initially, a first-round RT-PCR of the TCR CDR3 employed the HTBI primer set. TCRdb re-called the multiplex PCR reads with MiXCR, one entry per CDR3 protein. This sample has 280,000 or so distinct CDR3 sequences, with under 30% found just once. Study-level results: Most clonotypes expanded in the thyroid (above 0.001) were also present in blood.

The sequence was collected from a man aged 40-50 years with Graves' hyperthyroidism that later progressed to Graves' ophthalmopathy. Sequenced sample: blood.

CDR3 in amino acids: CSARDRVLSSYEQYF. As DNA, the CDR3 is TGCAGTGCTAGAGATCGGGTGCTAAGCTCCTACGAGCAGTACTTC. The genes are TRBV20-1 and TRBJ2-7, with D unresolved. V shed 0 bases and J shed 0 bases, with 12 bases lying between them. Germline V gene data show CDR1 as DFQATT and CDR2 as SNEGSKA (reference sequence). The CDR3 contains 15 residues.